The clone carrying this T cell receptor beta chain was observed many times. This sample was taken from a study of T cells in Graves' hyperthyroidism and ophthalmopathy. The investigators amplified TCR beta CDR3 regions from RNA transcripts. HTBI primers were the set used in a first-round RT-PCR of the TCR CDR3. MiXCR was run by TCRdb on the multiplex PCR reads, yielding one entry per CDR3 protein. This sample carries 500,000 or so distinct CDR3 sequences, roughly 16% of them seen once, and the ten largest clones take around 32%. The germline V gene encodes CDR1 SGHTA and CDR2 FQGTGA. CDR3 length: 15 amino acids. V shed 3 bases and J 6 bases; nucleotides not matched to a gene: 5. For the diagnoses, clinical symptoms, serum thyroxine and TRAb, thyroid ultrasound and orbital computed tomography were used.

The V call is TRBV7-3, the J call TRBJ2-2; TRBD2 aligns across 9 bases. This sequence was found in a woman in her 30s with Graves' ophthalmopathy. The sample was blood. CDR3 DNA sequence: TGTGCCAGCAGCTTGACTAGCGGTGGACCCGGGGAGCTGTTTTTT. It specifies CASSLTSGGPGELFF.